These 22 T cell receptor beta chains were sequenced from one sample in a study of shared clonotypes between healthy human individuals. CD45RO-negative, CCR7-positively selected cells formed the naive CD8 fraction, excluding terminally differentiated effector memory CD45RA+ cells. Libraries were prepared by immunoSEQ multiplex PCR; TCRdb keeps only in-frame clonotypes and omits some of them. The sample includes about 680,000 clones, approximately 90% of them seen just once. The sample consisted of naive CD8+ T cells sorted from blood. The receptor set was obtained from a man under 40 in good health.

This clone appeared a single time. V is TRBV14 and J is TRBJ1-5; D is ambiguous. The CDR3 has 13 residues. V was clipped by 1 base and J by 7 bases, with 8 bases between them. The V gene's germline CDR1 is SGHDN and CDR2 FVKESK. DNA of the CDR3: TGTGCCAGCAGCCAAGGGTTGGAGCAGCCCCAGCATTTT. This gives the protein CASSQGLEQPQHF.

The V and J genes are TRBV6-5 and TRBJ2-2; a possible D gene is TRBD2 (5 bases). Germline CDR1 and CDR2: MNHEY and SVGAGI. The CDR3 is 14 amino acids. V was cut by 4 bases and J by 0 bases, with 6 bases left in between. In DNA form, the CDR3 reads TGTGCCAGCAGTTTCGGGACGAACACCGGGGAGCTGTTTTTT. It yields the protein CASSFGTNTGELFF.

This clone was observed a single time. The V and J genes are TRBV2 and TRBJ2-7, with D possibly being TRBD1 (6 bases). V dropped 5 bases and J dropped 3 bases, with 17 bases sitting between them. The germline V gene encodes CDR1 SNHLY and CDR2 FYNNEI. The CDR3 contains 15 residues. The CDR3 DNA reads TGTGCCAGCAGTCCCGGGACACCGATATTCTACGAGCAGTACTTC. Translation: CASSPGTPIFYEQYF.

The chain links TRBV11-3 to TRBJ2-3; TRBD2 agrees at 8 bases. The CDR3 is 14 residues long. Germline V gene data show CDR1 as SGHNT and CDR2 as YENEEA. The V gene end was trimmed by 5 bases and the J gene end by 4 bases; junction bases not matched to a gene: 5. As DNA, the CDR3 is TGTGCCAGCAGCCCCGGACTAGCCCCAGATACGCAGTATTTT. This gives the protein CASSPGLAPDTQYF.

V is TRBV11-2 and J is TRBJ2-7; 11 positions match TRBD1. Germline-derived CDR1 and CDR2 are SGHAT and FQNNGV. J lost 4 bases, V lost 4 bases, and 6 bases had no gene match. This CDR3 is built from 15 residues. CDR3 sequence: CASSSPGQGDYEQYF. As DNA, the CDR3 is TGTGCCAGCAGCTCCCCGGGACAGGGGGATTACGAGCAGTACTTC.

This clone was counted a single time. This chain's CDR3 is CSVEGTSGIDEQFF. The CDR3 DNA sequence: TGCAGCGTTGAGGGGACTAGCGGGATCGATGAGCAGTTCTTC. This chain connects TRBV29-1 to TRBJ2-1; 13 bases are a match to TRBD2. The CDR3 covers 14 residues. Germline values: CDR1 SQVTM, CDR2 ANQGSEA. V was clipped by 3 bases and J by 8 bases; unmatched bases: 4.

V and J are TRBV4-3 and TRBJ2-1; D remains unclear. Trimming took 0 bases from V and 9 from J, leaving 18 bases between them. Germline values: CDR1 LGHNA, CDR2 YSLEER. The CDR3 contains 16 residues. The CDR3, as DNA: TGCGCCAGCAGCCAAGATACGACTTACGAAGCCCCTGAGCAGTTCTTC. Protein: CASSQDTTYEAPEQFF.

The V gene is TRBV7-8, the J gene TRBJ1-1; 8 nucleotides line up with TRBD1. From germline, CDR1 is SGHVS and CDR2 FQNEAQ. The CDR3 spans 15 residues. The V segment lost 5 bases and the J segment 1 base; nucleotides outside the gene matches: 6. The CDR3 DNA follows: TGTGCCAGCAGCCTAACTGGGACAGGGAACACTGAAGCTTTCTTT. Translating gives CASSLTGTGNTEAFF.

This sequence joins TRBV27 and TRBJ1-5; D unclear. Germline V lookup: CDR1 MNHEY, CDR2 SMNVEV (reference sequence). Trimming cost V 5 bases and J 3 bases, with 14 bases left between them. The CDR3 is 15 residues long. DNA of the CDR3: TGTGCCAGCAGTCCGGGCCCCTCCAACAATCAGCCCCAGCATTTT. This gives the protein CASSPGPSNNQPQHF.

The chain has TRBV10-3 and TRBJ2-3; D gene uncertain. Trimming removed 3 bases from V and 15 bases from J, with 22 bases in between. CDR1 is ENHRY and CDR2 is SYGVKD in the germline V gene. The CDR3 totals 14 residues. In nucleotides, the CDR3 is TGTGCCATCAGTGAAGACTTTTCGGACCCACGTTCCTATTTT. Its protein is CAISEDFSDPRSYF.

The rearrangement uses TRBV5-6 and TRBJ2-7; D uncertain. Germline V gene lookup returns CDR1 SGHDT and CDR2 YYEEEE. V dropped 5 bases and J dropped 0 bases, with 9 bases sitting between them. The CDR3 spans 13 residues. The DNA for the CDR3 is TGTGCCAGCAGAACACCGAGCTCCTACGAGCAGTACTTC. Translation gives CASRTPSSYEQYF.

This chain connects TRBV5-1 to TRBJ1-2; D is ambiguous. V lost 8 bases and J lost 8, with 10 bases in between. This CDR3 has 10 residues. CDR1 is SGHRS, CDR2 YFSETQ, per germline. The CDR3 DNA sequence: TGCGCCAGTAAACGTTCCGGCTACACCTTC. Its translation: CASKRSGYTF.

V usage is TRBV7-9 and J usage is TRBJ2-1; tentative D call: TRBD1 (6 bases). This CDR3 contains 17 residues. Trimming removed 2 bases from V and 4 bases from J, with 18 bases in between. CDR1 is SEHNR and CDR2 is FQNEAQ in the germline V gene (reference sequence). CDR3 amino acids: CASSLRGRQAIYNEQFF. The CDR3 DNA sequence: TGTGCCAGCAGCTTACGAGGTAGACAGGCGATATACAATGAGCAGTTCTTC.

This rearrangement joins TRBV29-1 to TRBJ1-2, with D possibly being TRBD1 (5 bases). The CDR3 is 13 amino acids. Trimming shortened V by 7 bases and J by 6 bases, and 18 bases separated the two germline ends. Germline V gives CDR1 SQVTM, CDR2 ANQGSEA. The CDR3 loop is CSALLGPPDGYTF. The CDR3 DNA sequence: TGCAGCGCCTTATTGGGGCCGCCGGATGGCTACACCTTC.

The rearrangement links TRBV7-2 to TRBJ2-1; 7 bases map to TRBD2. The V segment lost 5 bases and the J segment 9 bases; nucleotides outside the gene matches: 10. Germline V gene data show CDR1 as SGHTA and CDR2 as FQGNSA. This CDR3 has 14 residues. The CDR3 sequence is CASSPRAGEGEQFF. DNA of the CDR3: TGTGCCAGCAGCCCGCGCGCCGGGGAGGGTGAGCAGTTCTTC.

V usage is TRBV6-5 and J usage is TRBJ2-7; 7 nucleotides match TRBD2. The CDR3 length is 14 residues. Germline CDR1 reads MNHEY; CDR2 reads SVGAGI. The junction had 8 bases not matched to a gene; V was cut back by 2 bases and J by 7 bases. The CDR3: CASSYGAGAWEQYF. The CDR3 DNA reads TGTGCCAGCAGTTACGGTGCGGGAGCTTGGGAGCAGTACTTC.

The chain combines TRBV13 with TRBJ2-5; no clear D gene. This CDR3 comprises 13 residues. In germline, CDR1 is PRHDT, CDR2 FYEKMQ (reference sequence). V was trimmed by 5 bases and J by 0 bases, leaving 7 bases between them. The CDR3 region is CASSAQYQETQYF. CDR3 DNA: TGTGCCAGCAGCGCCCAGTACCAAGAGACCCAGTACTTC.

This clone was observed a single time. This chain links TRBV5-5 with TRBJ1-1, with D unclear. V was clipped by 0 bases and J by 11 bases, with 14 bases between them. Germline V gene data show CDR1 as SGHKS and CDR2 as YYEKEE (reference sequence). The length of the CDR3 is 13 residues. Written as DNA, the CDR3 is TGTGCCAGCAGCTTGGGCGCCCGGAATCGTGCTTTCTTT. Protein product: CASSLGARNRAFF.

V gene TRBV7-9 combines with J gene TRBJ2-4; 7 positions match TRBD1. The CDR3 sequence is 14 residues long. Per germline, CDR1 SEHNR and CDR2 FQNEAQ (reference sequence). V lost 5 bases to trimming and J lost 5 bases; unmatched junction nucleotides: 6. This chain's CDR3 is CASSQQGSQNIQYF. The DNA for the CDR3 is TGTGCCAGCAGCCAACAGGGGAGCCAAAACATTCAGTACTTC. The whole variable domain, remainder taken from reference TRBV7-9 and TRBJ2-4, is DTGVSQNPRHKITKRGQNVTFRCDPISEHNRLYWYRQTLGQGPEFLTYFQNEAQLEKSRLLSDRFSAERPKGSFSTLEIQRTEQGDSAMYLCASSQQGSQNIQYFGAGTRLSVL.

The V call is TRBV7-9, the J call TRBJ2-5; 10 bases match TRBD1. The CDR3 consists of 15 residues. Germline CDR1 SEHNR, CDR2 FQNEAQ (reference sequence). V was clipped by 5 bases and J by 3 bases; unmatched bases: 6. The CDR3 is CASSALDRGKETQYF. The CDR3 DNA sequence: TGTGCCAGCAGCGCTCTGGACAGGGGGAAAGAGACCCAGTACTTC.

The chain carries TRBV6-5 and TRBJ2-5; unclear D gene. Germline V gene sequence: CDR1 MNHEY, CDR2 SVGAGI. There are 14 residues in the CDR3. V was clipped by 2 bases and J by 1 base, with 8 bases between them. The CDR3 DNA follows: TGTGCCAGCAGTTACATGCAAGGCCAAGAGACCCAGTACTTC. The encoded protein is CASSYMQGQETQYF.

The CDR3 protein is CASSWDGGTRTDTQYF. The CDR3 bases are TGCGCCAGCAGCTGGGACGGGGGGACCCGCACAGATACGCAGTATTTT. The V call is TRBV5-1, the J call TRBJ2-3; 7 bases line up with TRBD2. The CDR3 contains 16 residues. V shed 3 bases and J 1 base; nucleotides not matched to a gene: 8. Germline V lookup: CDR1 SGHRS, CDR2 YFSETQ.